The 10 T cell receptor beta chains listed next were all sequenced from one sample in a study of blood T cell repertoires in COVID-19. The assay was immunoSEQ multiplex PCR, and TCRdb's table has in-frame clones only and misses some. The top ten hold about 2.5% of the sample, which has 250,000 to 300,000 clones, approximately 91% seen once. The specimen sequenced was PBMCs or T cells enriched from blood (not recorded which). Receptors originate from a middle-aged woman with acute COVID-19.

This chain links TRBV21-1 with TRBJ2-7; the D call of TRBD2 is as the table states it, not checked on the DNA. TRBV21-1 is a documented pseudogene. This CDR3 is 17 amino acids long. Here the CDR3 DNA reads TGTGCCAGCAGCAAAGCTCTGGCAGAGAAAGCGATCTACGAGCAGTACTTC. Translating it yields CASSKALAEKAIYEQYF.

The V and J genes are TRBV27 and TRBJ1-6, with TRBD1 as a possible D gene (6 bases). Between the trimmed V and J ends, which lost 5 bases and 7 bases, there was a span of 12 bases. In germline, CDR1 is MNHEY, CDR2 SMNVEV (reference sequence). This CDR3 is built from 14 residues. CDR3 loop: CASSIRTENSPLHF. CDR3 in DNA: TGTGCCAGCAGTATACGGACAGAGAATTCACCCCTCCACTTT.

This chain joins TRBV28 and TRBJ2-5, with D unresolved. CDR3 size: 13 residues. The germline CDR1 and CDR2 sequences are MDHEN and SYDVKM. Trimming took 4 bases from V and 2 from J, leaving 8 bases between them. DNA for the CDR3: TGTGCCAGCAGTTCTTTTTATCAAGAGACCCAGTACTTC. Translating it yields CASSSFYQETQYF.

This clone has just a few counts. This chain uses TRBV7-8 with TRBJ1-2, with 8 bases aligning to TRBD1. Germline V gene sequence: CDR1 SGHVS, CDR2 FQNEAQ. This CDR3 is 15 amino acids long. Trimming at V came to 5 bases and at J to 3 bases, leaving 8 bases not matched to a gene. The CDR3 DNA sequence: TGTGCCAGCAGCCCTTTGGGACAGGAGGACTATGGCTACACCTTC. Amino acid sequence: CASSPLGQEDYGYTF. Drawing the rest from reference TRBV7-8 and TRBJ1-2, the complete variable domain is GAGVSQSPRYKVAKRGQDVALRCDPISGHVSLFWYQQALGQGPEFLTYFQNEAQLDKSGLPSDRFFAERPEGSVSTLKIQRTQQEDSAVYLCASSPLGQEDYGYTFGSGTRLTVV.

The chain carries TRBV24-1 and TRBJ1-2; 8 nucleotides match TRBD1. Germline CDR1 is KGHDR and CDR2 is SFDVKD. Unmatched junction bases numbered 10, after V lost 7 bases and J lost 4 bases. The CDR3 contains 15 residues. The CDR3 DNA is TGTGCCACCAGCCATGGACAGGGCGACAGCTATGGCTACACCTTC. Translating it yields CATSHGQGDSYGYTF.

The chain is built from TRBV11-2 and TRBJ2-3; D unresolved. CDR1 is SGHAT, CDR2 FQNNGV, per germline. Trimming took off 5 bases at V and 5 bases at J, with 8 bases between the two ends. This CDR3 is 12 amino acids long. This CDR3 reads CASSQLLDTQYF. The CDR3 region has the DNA TGTGCCAGCAGCCAATTGTTAGATACGCAGTATTTT.

The CDR3 loop is CSARPPVAFF. CDR3 sequence (DNA): TGCAGTGCTAGACCCCCGGTAGCTTTCTTT. The chain carries TRBV20-1 and TRBJ1-1; D remains unclear. The germline CDR1 and CDR2 sequences are DFQATT and SNEGSKA (reference sequence). The germline V and J ends were trimmed by 2 bases and 10 bases, with 8 bases remaining between them. This CDR3 region has 10 residues.

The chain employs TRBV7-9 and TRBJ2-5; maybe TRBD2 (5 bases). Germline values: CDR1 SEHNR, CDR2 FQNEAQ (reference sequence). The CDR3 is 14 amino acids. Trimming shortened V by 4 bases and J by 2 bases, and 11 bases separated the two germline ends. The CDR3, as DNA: TGTGCCAGCAGCTCGGGCCGGGGTCAAGAGACCCAGTACTTC. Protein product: CASSSGRGQETQYF.

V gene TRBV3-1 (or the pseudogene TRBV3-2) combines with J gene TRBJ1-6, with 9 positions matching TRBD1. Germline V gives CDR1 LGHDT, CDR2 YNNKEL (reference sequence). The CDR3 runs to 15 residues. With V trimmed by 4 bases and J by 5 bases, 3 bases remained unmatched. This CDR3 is CASSPRDRDNSPLHF. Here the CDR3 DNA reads TGTGCCAGCAGCCCGCGGGACAGGGATAATTCACCCCTCCACTTT.

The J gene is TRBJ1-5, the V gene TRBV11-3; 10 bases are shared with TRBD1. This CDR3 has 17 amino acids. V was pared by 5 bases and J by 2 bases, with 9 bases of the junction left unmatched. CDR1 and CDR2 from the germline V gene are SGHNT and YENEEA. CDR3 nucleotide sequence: TGTGCCAGCAGCCGAGACAGGGGGCGTATCTGCAATCAGCCCCAGCATTTT. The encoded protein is CASSRDRGRICNQPQHF.